This paragraph covers one T cell receptor (beta chain) sequence. The data stem from a study of CD8 T cells in Susac syndrome. With random hexamers, about 0.45 to 1 ug RNA was reverse transcribed. TCRdb itself ran the immunoSEQ multiplex PCR reads through MiXCR, one entry per CDR3 protein. The table lists about 200,000 distinct CDR3 sequences, roughly 96% of them singletons. This clonotype originated in a human donor with multiple sclerosis. Sequences were obtained from CD4+ T cells from PBMCs.

CDR3 protein: CSAANLDRGGYTF. As DNA, the CDR3 is TGCAGTGCTGCTAACCTGGACAGGGGTGGCTACACCTTC. The V gene is TRBV20-1, the J gene TRBJ1-2; 9 nucleotides align to TRBD1. Germline CDR1 is DFQATT and CDR2 is SNEGSKA (reference sequence). With 5 bases clipped from V and 7 bases from J, the junction kept 8 bases outside the gene matches. The CDR3 extends over 13 amino acids.